These 14 T cell receptor beta chains were sequenced from one sample in a study of cytomegalovirus exposure and HLA in healthy donors. The PCR contained 60 Vbeta and 13 Jbeta primers. Repertoires were generated with immunoSEQ multiplex PCR, while TCRdb's copy carries only in-frame clones and drops some. The sample has about 120,000 clones, under 90% seen once. What was sequenced was PBMCs. These receptor sequences come from a female donor in good health and CMV-seropositive.

V is TRBV28 and J is TRBJ2-7; 9 bases agree with TRBD2. Losses at the gene ends were 3 bases for V and 5 bases for J; bases not matched to a gene: 8. Germline lookup yields CDR1 MDHEN and CDR2 SYDVKM. CDR3 length: 15 residues. CDR3 bases: TGTGCCAGCAGTTTGCCCGGGACTAGCATCCACGAGCAGTACTTC. Translating gives CASSLPGTSIHEQYF.

Comment on this clone: The sample contains more than one DNA sequence encoding this CDR3. The rearrangement links TRBV19 to TRBJ2-7; a possible D gene is TRBD1 (5 bases). The CDR3 has 13 residues. With 3 bases removed from V and 3 bases from J, the gap between germline ends came to 9 bases. The germline V gene has CDR1 LNHDA and CDR2 SQIVND (reference sequence). In DNA, the CDR3 is TGTGCCAGTAGTATTCAGGGCGGCTACGAGCAGTACTTC. Translation: CASSIQGGYEQYF.

The V and J genes are TRBV11-2 and TRBJ1-1; 8 bases agree with TRBD1. The CDR3 runs 14 residues. Germline-derived CDR1 and CDR2 are SGHAT and FQNNGV. Germline trimming cut 6 bases from V and 0 bases from J; bases unmatched to any gene: 3. The CDR3 region is CASSWTGLNTEAFF. CDR3 coding DNA: TGTGCCAGCAGTTGGACAGGGTTGAACACTGAAGCTTTCTTT. Full variable domain (remainder filled in from reference TRBV11-2 and TRBJ1-1): EAGVAQSPRYKIIEKRQSVAFWCNPISGHATLYWYQQILGQGPKLLIQFQNNGVVDDSQLPKDRFSAERLKGVDSTLKIQPAKLEDSAVYLCASSWTGLNTEAFFGQGTRLTVV.

The genes are TRBV2 and TRBJ2-3; 11 positions match TRBD2. Trimming at V came to 1 base and at J to 2 bases, leaving 2 bases not matched to a gene. This CDR3 is built from 16 residues. The germline V gene encodes CDR1 SNHLY and CDR2 FYNNEI. CDR3 nucleotides: TGTGCCAGCAGTGAAGGACTAGCGGGGCCCACAGATACGCAGTATTTT. Its translation: CASSEGLAGPTDTQYF.

V usage is TRBV11-2 and J usage is TRBJ2-4; D may be TRBD1 (6 bases). Trimming cost V 3 bases and J 3 bases, with 9 bases left between them. The CDR3 covers 14 residues. The germline V gene encodes CDR1 SGHAT and CDR2 FQNNGV. The CDR3 reads CASSFGGFKNIQYF. The CDR3 DNA sequence: TGTGCCAGCAGCTTTGGGGGCTTCAAAAACATTCAGTACTTC.

J is TRBJ2-1 and V is TRBV27, with D hard to call. The V end was cut by 5 bases, the J end by 5 bases, with 13 bases between. The germline V gene has CDR1 MNHEY and CDR2 SMNVEV (reference sequence). The CDR3 sequence is 14 residues long. CDR3: CASSRSFSDNEQFF. The CDR3 nucleotides are TGTGCCAGCAGTCGCTCGTTCTCGGACAATGAGCAGTTCTTC.

The CDR3 reads CASSSGQGDTGELFF. In DNA, the CDR3 is TGCGCCAGCAGCTCGGGACAGGGTGACACCGGGGAGCTGTTTTTT. The chain is built from TRBV5-1 and TRBJ2-2; 9 bases are a match to TRBD1. With 3 bases clipped from V and 3 bases from J, the junction kept 3 bases outside the gene matches. CDR1 and CDR2 (germline): SGHRS, YFSETQ. The CDR3 sequence is 15 residues long.

This clone was observed a handful of times. The rearrangement uses TRBV5-6 and TRBJ1-6; 8 positions match TRBD1. The CDR3 has 14 residues. Germline V gene sequence: CDR1 SGHDT, CDR2 YYEEEE. Germline trimming cut 4 bases from V and 9 bases from J; bases unmatched to any gene: 6. CDR3 protein: CASSRQGWGSPLHF. As DNA, the CDR3 is TGTGCCAGCAGCAGACAGGGGTGGGGTTCACCCCTCCACTTT.

This chain joins TRBV13 and TRBJ2-3, with D perhaps matching TRBD2 (7 bases). This CDR3 contains 14 residues. Per the germline V gene, CDR1 is PRHDT and CDR2 is FYEKMQ (reference sequence). The V and J ends lost 2 bases and 5 bases respectively, with 11 bases between them. The CDR3 sequence is CASSLRGGEDTQYF. The CDR3 bases are TGTGCCAGCAGCTTAAGGGGGGGCGAAGATACGCAGTATTTT. The entire variable domain, with the rest obtained from reference TRBV13 and TRBJ2-3, is as follows: AAGVIQSPRHLIKEKRETATLKCYPIPRHDTVYWYQQGPGQDPQFLISFYEKMQSDKGSIPDRFSAQQFSDYHSELNMSSLELGDSALYFCASSLRGGEDTQYFGPGTRLTVL.

The V call is TRBV5-1, the J call TRBJ1-5, with a possible D match to TRBD1 (6 bases). The V gene's germline CDR1 is SGHRS and CDR2 YFSETQ. V was pared by 4 bases and J by 3 bases, with 11 bases between. The CDR3 extends over 14 amino acids. CDR3 nucleotide sequence: TGCGCCAGCAGCCCGGGACACGACAATCAGCCCCAGCATTTT. Translating it yields CASSPGHDNQPQHF.

Concerning this clone itself: The same CDR3 is also encoded by other DNA sequences in this sample. V is TRBV28 and J is TRBJ1-5; unclear D gene. There are 12 residues in the CDR3. V dropped 3 bases and J dropped 7 bases, with 7 bases sitting between them. Germline V lookup: CDR1 MDHEN, CDR2 SYDVKM. CDR3 bases: TGTGCCAGCAGTTTTTGGGCCCAGCCCCAGCATTTT. It codes for CASSFWAQPQHF.

This clone was seen once. The chain joins TRBV11-2 to TRBJ2-7, with TRBD1 matching over 8 bases. In germline, CDR1 is SGHAT, CDR2 FQNNGV. This CDR3 comprises 15 residues. V was clipped by 1 base and J by 0 bases; unmatched bases: 2. Here the CDR3 DNA reads TGTGCCAGCAGCTTAGCCGGGACAGGCTCCTACGAGCAGTACTTC. It yields the protein CASSLAGTGSYEQYF. Variable domain in full (rest from reference TRBV11-2 and TRBJ2-7): EAGVAQSPRYKIIEKRQSVAFWCNPISGHATLYWYQQILGQGPKLLIQFQNNGVVDDSQLPKDRFSAERLKGVDSTLKIQPAKLEDSAVYLCASSLAGTGSYEQYFGPGTRLTVT.

The chain combines TRBV7-9 with TRBJ2-3; 7 bases line up with TRBD2. Germline values: CDR1 SEHNR, CDR2 FQNEAQ (reference sequence). CDR3 length: 15 amino acids. V was pared by 2 bases and J by 0 bases, with 2 bases of the junction left unmatched. CDR3 amino acids: CASSLTGGSTDTQYF. The DNA of the CDR3 is TGTGCCAGCAGCTTAACGGGGGGTAGCACAGATACGCAGTATTTT.

This chain connects TRBV7-6 to TRBJ1-5; the match to TRBD1 covers 7 bases. CDR1 SGHVS and CDR2 FNYEAQ come from the germline V gene. V lost 5 bases, J lost 11 bases, and 6 bases stayed unmatched. The CDR3 has 12 residues. CDR3 sequence reads: CASSGTEGAQHF. The CDR3, as DNA: TGTGCCAGCAGCGGGACAGAAGGGGCCCAGCATTTT.